The 29 T cell receptor beta chains listed next were all sequenced from one sample in a study of T cells after yellow fever vaccination. Using its own MiXCR run on the 5' RACE reads, TCRdb lists one record per CDR3 protein. The repertoire holds 150,000 to 200,000 distinct CDR3 sequences, with less than 9% as singletons. The material was CD4+ T cells sorted from PBMCs, obtained less than 6 days after the first yellow fever vaccination. These receptors were taken from a young man who received the YFV17D yellow fever vaccine.

This clonotype occurred once. A clone one base away is much larger, so this may be a read error. The chain carries TRBV5-1 and TRBJ2-2; D gene ambiguous. V was pared by 1 base and J by 1 base, with 5 bases between. Germline V gene sequence: CDR1 SGHRS, CDR2 YFSETQ. The CDR3 length is 14 residues. CDR3 amino acids: CASSLRQNTGELFF. The CDR3 nucleotides are TGCGCCAGCAGCTTGCGACAGAACACCGGGGAGCTGTTTTTT.

Only a few counts were recorded for this clonotype. The CDR3 nucleotides are TGTGCCAGCAGCCTTGACCAGGCTAACTATGGCTACACCTTC. Its protein product is CASSLDQANYGYTF. This chain joins TRBV7-3 and TRBJ1-2; D not certain. V was clipped by 5 bases and J by 0 bases, with 10 bases between them. There are 14 residues in the CDR3. The germline V gene has CDR1 SGHTA and CDR2 FQGTGA.

This clonotype has a count of ten or more. J is TRBJ2-3 and V is TRBV6-5; a weak D match, TRBD2 (6 bases). The CDR3 has 15 residues. Per the germline V gene, CDR1 is MNHEY and CDR2 is SVGAGI. V lost 0 bases to trimming and J lost 0 bases, with 7 bases between them. The CDR3 reads CASSYSGTSTDTQYF. For the CDR3, the DNA is TGTGCCAGCAGTTACTCGGGGACTAGCACAGATACGCAGTATTTT.

This clonotype has at least ten counts. This sequence joins TRBV7-2 and TRBJ2-7, with 7 bases fitting TRBD1. Unmatched junction bases numbered 1, after V lost 4 bases and J lost 1 base. The CDR3 contains 13 residues. Germline CDR1 SGHTA, CDR2 FQGNSA. The CDR3 bases are TGTGCCAGCAGCTACAGGGGTTCCTACGAGCAGTACGTC. Its translation is CASSYRGSYEQYV.

This clonotype was picked up many times. This sequence joins TRBV4-1 and TRBJ2-7; 7 bases fit TRBD2. The V and J ends lost 1 base and 6 bases, in that order; junction bases with no gene match: 6. Germline V gene sequence: CDR1 MGHRA, CDR2 YSYEKL. CDR3 size: 14 residues. Here the CDR3 DNA reads TGCGCCAGCAGCCAAGTGGGGGGGTCGGGCGAGCAGTACTTC. Its translation: CASSQVGGSGEQYF.

This clonotype was recorded many times. The chain combines TRBV27 with TRBJ2-3; either TRBD1 or TRBD2 may fit D (5 bases each). V gave up 8 bases and J gave up 1 base, with 25 bases separating them. Germline CDR1 and CDR2: MNHEY and SMNVEV (reference sequence). This CDR3 spans 18 amino acids. CDR3 residues: CASASPRRGVWGTDTQYF. In DNA form, the CDR3 reads TGTGCCAGCGCTTCCCCCAGGCGAGGGGTCTGGGGCACAGATACGCAGTATTTT.

This clonotype was counted many times. The V gene is TRBV27, the J gene TRBJ2-5, with D possibly being TRBD2 (6 bases). Trimming left V 0 bases short and J 6 bases short, with 11 bases between. The CDR3 is 14 residues long. CDR1 is MNHEY and CDR2 is SMNVEV in the germline V gene (reference sequence). Here the CDR3 DNA reads TGTGCCAGCAGTTTATCGTGGGGGGATCAGACCCAGTACTTC. The encoded protein is CASSLSWGDQTQYF.

This clonotype showed up many times. The chain is built from TRBV7-3 and TRBJ2-2, with 9 nucleotides matching TRBD1. The CDR3 spans 15 residues. CDR1 and CDR2 from the germline V gene are SGHTA and FQGTGA. Losses at the gene ends were 5 bases for V and 4 bases for J; bases not matched to a gene: 5. The CDR3 is CASSPSTGGTGELFF. The CDR3, as DNA: TGTGCCAGCAGCCCCTCGACAGGGGGCACCGGGGAGCTGTTTTTT.

The table lists this clonotype with many counts. The rearrangement links TRBV5-1 to TRBJ2-3; TRBD1 might be the D (5 bases). The CDR3 extends over 13 amino acids. Looked up from germline, CDR1 is SGHRS and CDR2 is YFSETQ. The V end was cut by 2 bases, the J end by 5 bases, with 9 bases between. In nucleotides, the CDR3 is TGCGCCAGCAGCTTTGCAGGGATAGATACGCAGTATTTT. Translated, it gives CASSFAGIDTQYF.

The rearrangement uses TRBV5-6 and TRBJ1-6; D is unclear. Germline loops: CDR1 SGHDT, CDR2 YYEEEE. V lost 6 bases to trimming and J lost 7 bases, with 11 bases between them. This CDR3 is 13 amino acids long. CDR3 nucleotides: TGTGCCAGCAAATACGGAGGGAATTCACCCCTCCACTTT. Residues: CASKYGGNSPLHF.

This chain connects TRBV12-3 or TRBV12-4 to TRBJ2-2; D is ambiguous. V lost 2 bases to trimming and J lost 4 bases, with 8 bases between them. The length of the CDR3 is 14 residues. DNA of the CDR3: TGTGCCAGCAGTTTAAAGAGGACCACCGGGGAGCTGTTTTTT. Encoded protein: CASSLKRTTGELFF.

Many counts were recorded for this clonotype. The chain joins TRBV7-8 to TRBJ1-1; possible D gene TRBD1, 6 bases. Between the trimmed V and J ends, which lost 10 bases and 4 bases, there was a span of 16 bases. Per the germline V gene, CDR1 is SGHVS and CDR2 is FQNEAQ. The CDR3 totals 13 residues. In DNA, the CDR3 is TGTGCCACCCGCCGCAGGGGACGCACTGAAGCTTTCTTT. Its protein product is CATRRRGRTEAFF.

At least ten counts were recorded for this clonotype. V gene TRBV5-6 combines with J gene TRBJ1-6, with D uncertain. V gave up 1 base and J gave up 7 bases, with 9 bases separating them. From germline, CDR1 is SGHDT and CDR2 YYEEEE. This CDR3 has 14 amino acids. The CDR3 coding sequence is TGTGCCAGCAGCTTGACCCAGGAAAATTCACCCCTCCACTTT. It codes for CASSLTQENSPLHF.

In its sample, this clonotype was seen a few times. V usage is TRBV5-1 and J usage is TRBJ2-7, with D possibly being TRBD1 (6 bases). V was pared by 0 bases and J by 4 bases, with 29 bases between. This CDR3 has 20 amino acids. From germline, CDR1 is SGHRS and CDR2 YFSETQ. The CDR3 DNA reads TGCGCCAGCAGCTTGGGGGTCCGGAAAGGGCTGTTAAGGGGGTCTTACGAGCAGTACGTC. Protein product: CASSLGVRKGLLRGSYEQYV.

This clonotype was seen at least ten times. The V gene is TRBV5-1, the J gene TRBJ2-1; 9 nucleotides line up with TRBD2. CDR1 is SGHRS, CDR2 YFSETQ, per germline. V gave up 4 bases and J gave up 5 bases; unmatched junction bases: 4. This CDR3 contains 14 residues. The DNA for the CDR3 is TGCGCCAGCAGCGGTGGCGGGGGGGACAATGAGCAGTTCTTC. Protein: CASSGGGGDNEQFF.

This clonotype was counted ten times or more. V gene TRBV3-1 combines with J gene TRBJ2-2; weak D call: TRBD2 (6 bases). Germline CDR1 and CDR2: LGHDT and YNNKEL (reference sequence). The CDR3 runs 16 residues. Trimming stripped 3 bases from V and 6 bases from J, with 17 bases between. The CDR3 DNA reads TGTGCCAGCAGCCATAGGAGGGGCGTAAGGGCCGGGGAGCTGTTTTTT. This sequence encodes CASSHRRGVRAGELFF.

The table lists this clonotype with many counts. CDR3 nucleotide sequence: TGTGCCAGCAGCTTGGTCAGATCGAACACTGAAGCTTTCTTT. As protein: CASSLVRSNTEAFF. V gene TRBV7-9 combines with J gene TRBJ1-1; D remains ambiguous. V was clipped by 3 bases and J by 1 base, with 9 bases between them. Looked up from germline, CDR1 is SEHNR and CDR2 is FQNEAQ (reference sequence). The CDR3 length is 14 residues.

This clonotype was counted ten times or more. The chain links TRBV4-1 to TRBJ1-1; D not certain. Germline V gene sequence: CDR1 MGHRA, CDR2 YSYEKL. The length of the CDR3 is 13 residues. The V end was cut by 1 base, the J end by 1 base, with 4 bases between. Here the CDR3 DNA reads TGCGCCAGCAGCCAAGTGGGGAACACTGAAGCTTTCTTT. Translating it yields CASSQVGNTEAFF.

Only a few counts were recorded for this clonotype. This chain uses TRBV5-6 with TRBJ1-5, with TRBD1 as a possible D gene (5 bases). CDR1 is SGHDT and CDR2 is YYEEEE in the germline V gene. The V end was cut by 0 bases, the J end by 7 bases, with 17 bases between. The CDR3 is 16 residues long. CDR3 bases: TGTGCCAGCAGCTTGGGACAGACCGGGTTAGGGCAGCCCCAGCATTTT. It specifies CASSLGQTGLGQPQHF.

Many counts were recorded for this clonotype. The rearrangement uses TRBV28 and TRBJ1-1; D is uncertain. This CDR3 is built from 10 residues. V dropped 8 bases and J dropped 6 bases, with 7 bases sitting between them. Germline CDR1 MDHEN, CDR2 SYDVKM. CDR3 sequence (DNA): TGTGCCAGCGTCCGATCTGAAGCTTTCTTT. Its translation: CASVRSEAFF. Based on the CDR3 plus reference TRBV28 and TRBJ1-1, the full variable domain is DVKVTQSSRYLVKRTGEKVFLECVQDMDHENMFWYRQDPGLGLRLIYFSYDVKMKEKGDIPEGYSVSREKKERFSLILESASTNQTSMYLCASVRSEAFFGQGTRLTVV.

This clonotype occurred many times. The chain employs TRBV5-1 and TRBJ2-1, with D perhaps matching TRBD1 or TRBD2 (6 bases each). CDR1 and CDR2 from the germline V gene are SGHRS and YFSETQ. The CDR3 is 13 residues long. V lost 4 bases and J 10 bases, leaving 15 bases between the germline ends. CDR3 in DNA: TGCGCCAGCAGCCCGGACAGAGCGGGCGAGCAGTTCTTC. Translated: CASSPDRAGEQFF.

In DNA, the CDR3 is TGTGCCAGCAGCCCGCTGGGGGGTCTCGTGAGTGAGCAGTTCTTC. This gives the protein CASSPLGGLVSEQFF. This sequence joins TRBV5-5 and TRBJ2-1, with a possible D match to TRBD2 (6 bases). This CDR3 has 15 amino acids. Germline V gene data show CDR1 as SGHKS and CDR2 as YYEKEE (reference sequence). V gave up 4 bases and J gave up 9 bases, with 20 bases separating them.

The J gene is TRBJ2-5, the V gene TRBV7-2, with D perhaps being TRBD1 or TRBD2 (5 bases each). V gave up 2 bases and J gave up 5 bases, with 18 bases separating them. The CDR3 spans 16 residues. CDR1 and CDR2 from the germline V gene are SGHTA and FQGNSA. The CDR3 DNA is TGTGCCAGCAGCTTACGAGGGGACCGAGGAGCGGAGACCCAGTACTTC. Translated, it gives CASSLRGDRGAETQYF.

The chain combines TRBV5-4 with TRBJ2-7, with 11 bases that match TRBD1. CDR1 and CDR2 from the germline V gene are SGHNT and YYREEE (reference sequence). The CDR3 contains 15 residues. The ends lost 6 bases at V and 3 bases at J; junction bases unmatched: 8. The CDR3 coding sequence is TGTGCCAGCACAGACGGGACAGGGGGTTTCTACGAGCAGTACTTC. As protein: CASTDGTGGFYEQYF.

This clonotype was found many times. The chain couples TRBV5-1 to TRBJ2-5, with a possible D match to TRBD2 (6 bases). This CDR3 contains 14 residues. Germline loops: CDR1 SGHRS, CDR2 YFSETQ. Trimming left V 4 bases short and J 1 base short, with 11 bases between. The CDR3 is CASSLGLGQETQYF. The CDR3 region has the DNA TGCGCCAGCAGCCTGGGACTTGGCCAAGAGACCCAGTACTTC.

This clonotype was observed at least ten times. The rearrangement links TRBV18 to TRBJ2-7, with D perhaps TRBD1 (6 bases). Germline assignment: CDR1 KGHSH and CDR2 LQKENI. The CDR3 totals 14 residues. V was shortened by 3 bases and J by 3 bases, with 12 bases between the two germline ends. The CDR3 bases are TGTGCCAGCTCACCTTCTACAGGGAGCTACGAGCAGTACGTC. Translation gives CASSPSTGSYEQYV.

In its sample, this clonotype was seen many times. V and J are TRBV2 and TRBJ2-1, with D possibly being TRBD2 (6 bases). CDR1 and CDR2 (germline): SNHLY, FYNNEI. The CDR3 spans 15 residues. Trimming took off 7 bases at V and 5 bases at J, with 18 bases between the two ends. CDR3 residues: CASTPTSWRDNEQFF. The CDR3 DNA follows: TGTGCCAGCACCCCGACTAGTTGGCGGGACAATGAGCAGTTCTTC.

The V gene is TRBV5-1, the J gene TRBJ1-1, with 10 nucleotides matching TRBD1. Germline trimming cut 4 bases from V and 1 base from J; bases unmatched to any gene: 10. The CDR3 consists of 17 residues. CDR1 and CDR2 (germline): SGHRS, YFSETQ. The CDR3 nucleotides are TGCGCCAGCAGCGCGTCGACAGGGGGCGCAAGGAACACTGAAGCTTTCTTT. Its protein product is CASSASTGGARNTEAFF. The variable domain in full, with the rest retrieved from reference TRBV5-1 and TRBJ1-1, is KAGVTQTPRYLIKTRGQQVTLSCSPISGHRSVSWYQQTPGQGLQFLFEYFSETQRNKGNFPGRFSGRQFSNSRSEMNVSTLELGDSALYLCASSASTGGARNTEAFFGQGTRLTVV.

Many counts were recorded for this clonotype. The chain uses TRBV11-2 and TRBJ2-3; D gene ambiguous. V was clipped by 2 bases and J by 0 bases, with 9 bases between them. The CDR3 spans 15 residues. Germline V gene sequence: CDR1 SGHAT, CDR2 FQNNGV. CDR3 bases: TGTGCCAGCAGCTTAAATCCAGCTAGCACAGATACGCAGTATTTT. This encodes CASSLNPASTDTQYF. Full variable domain (missing parts from reference TRBV11-2 and TRBJ2-3): EAGVAQSPRYKIIEKRQSVAFWCNPISGHATLYWYQQILGQGPKLLIQFQNNGVVDDSQLPKDRFSAERLKGVDSTLKIQPAKLEDSAVYLCASSLNPASTDTQYFGPGTRLTVL.